Below, one TCR beta chain is given with its context. This entry belongs to a study of blood T cell repertoires in COVID-19. Study-level information: Italy, Spain and the United States were the sources of the convalescent and acute COVID-19 samples. T cells, B-cell-depleted T cells, or PBMCs provided the cDNA or gDNA that served as material.

Per the original data handling: Nucleated cell number was recorded as an estimate derived from reference gene primer amplification. Sequencing was performed with immunoSEQ multiplex PCR; in TCRdb, only in-frame clones are kept and a portion is missing. That table gives V, J and clone size, and the DNA gave D and trimming. The sample has around 200,000 clones, nearly 90% seen once. Germline lookup yields CDR1 LGHDT and CDR2 YNNKEL (reference sequence). Trimming removed 4 bases at V and 3 bases at J, with 13 bases between. The CDR3 consists of 15 residues. V gene TRBV3-1 (or the pseudogene TRBV3-2) combines with J gene TRBJ1-3; D is uncertain. The sequence was collected from a middle-aged man with acute or convalescent COVID-19. The sequencing input was peripheral blood. This chain's CDR3 is CASSRLGRDGNTIYF. CDR3 sequence (DNA): TGTGCCAGCAGCCGTCTAGGACGGGATGGAAACACCATATATTTT.